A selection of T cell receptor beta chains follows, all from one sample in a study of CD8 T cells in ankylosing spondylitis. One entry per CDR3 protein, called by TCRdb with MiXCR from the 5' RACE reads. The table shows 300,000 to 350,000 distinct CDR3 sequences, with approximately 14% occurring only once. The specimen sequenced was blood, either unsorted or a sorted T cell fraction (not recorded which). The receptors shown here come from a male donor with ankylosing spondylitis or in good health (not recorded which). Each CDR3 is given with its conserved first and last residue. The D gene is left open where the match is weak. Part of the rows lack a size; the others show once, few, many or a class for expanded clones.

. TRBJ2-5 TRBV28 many CASSLPGRSEWQETQYF TGTGCCAGCAGTTTACCGGGGAGGTCTGAGTGGCAAGAGACCCAGTACTTC
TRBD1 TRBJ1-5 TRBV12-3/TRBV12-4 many CASSGGEGAQGGKPQHF TGTGCCAGCAGTGGAGGGGAGGGGGCGCAGGGAGGTAAGCCCCAGCATTTT
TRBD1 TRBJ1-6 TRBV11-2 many CASSGQANNSPLHF TGTGCCAGCTCTGGACAGGCCAATAATTCACCCCTCCACTTT
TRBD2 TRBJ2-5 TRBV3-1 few CASSQGSSGGSLGETQYF TGTGCCAGCAGCCAAGGAAGTAGCGGGGGCTCCCTCGGAGAGACCCAGTACTTC
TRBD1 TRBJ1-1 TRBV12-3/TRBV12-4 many CASSWTGATAEAFF TGTGCCAGCAGTTGGACAGGGGCTACGGCTGAAGCTTTCTTT
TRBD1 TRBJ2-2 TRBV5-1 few CASSFLGGVGTGELFF TGCGCCAGCAGCTTCTTAGGGGGCGTAGGTACCGGGGAGCTGTTTTTT
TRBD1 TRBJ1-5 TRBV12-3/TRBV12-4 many CASSLGQGVVQPQHF TGTGCCAGCAGTTTAGGGCAGGGGGTTGTTCAGCCCCAGCATTTT
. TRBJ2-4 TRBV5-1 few CASSLEGLQNIQYF TGCGCCAGCAGCTTGGAAGGTCTACAGAACATTCAGTACTTC
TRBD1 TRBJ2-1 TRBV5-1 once CASSLDRLYNEQFF TGCGCCAGCAGCCTGGACAGGCTTTACAATGAGCAGTTCTTC
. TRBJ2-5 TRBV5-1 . CASSPGTRKGETQYF TGCGCCAGCAGCCCTGGGACAAGGAAAGGAGAGACCCAGTACTTC
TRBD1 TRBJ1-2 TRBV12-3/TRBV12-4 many CASSRQGGYGYTF TGTGCCAGCAGTAGACAGGGTGGCTATGGCTACACCTTC
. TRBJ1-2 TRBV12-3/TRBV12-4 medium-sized CASSLQGSHYGYTF TGTGCCAGCAGTTTACAGGGTTCTCACTATGGCTACACCTTC
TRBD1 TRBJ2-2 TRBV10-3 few CAIPRNTGTGNTGELFF TGTGCCATCCCACGAAACACCGGGACAGGGAACACCGGGGAGCTGTTTTTT
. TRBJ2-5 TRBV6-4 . CASSAGPGETQYF TGTGCCAGCAGTGCGGGACCAGGGGAGACCCAGTACTTC
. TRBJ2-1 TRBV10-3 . CAIRPQRPYNEQFF TGTGCCATCAGGCCCCAGCGGCCCTACAATGAGCAGTTCTTC
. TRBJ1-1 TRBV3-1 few CASSLPGTSAAFF TGTGCCAGCAGCCTTCCCGGGACCTCCGCGGCTTTCTTT
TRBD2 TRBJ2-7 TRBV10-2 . CASTREGATYEQYF TGCGCCAGCACGCGGGAGGGGGCTACCTACGAGCAGTACTTC
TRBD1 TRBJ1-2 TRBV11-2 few CASSLDRGTGGYTF TGTGCCAGCAGCTTGGACAGGGGGACGGGTGGCTACACCTTC
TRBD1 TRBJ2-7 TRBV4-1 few CATSGQGGYEQYF TGCGCCACCTCGGGACAGGGAGGCTACGAGCAGTACTTC
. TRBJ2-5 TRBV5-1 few CASSLDGLPRRQETQYF TGCGCCAGCAGCTTGGACGGACTGCCGAGACGCCAAGAGACCCAGTACTTC
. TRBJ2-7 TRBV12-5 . CASGSPAGKRYEQYF TGTGCTAGTGGTTCCCCCGCGGGCAAGAGGTACGAGCAGTACTTC
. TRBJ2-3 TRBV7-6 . CASSFDFPFTDTQYF TGTGCCAGCAGCTTCGATTTTCCATTTACAGATACGCAGTATTTT
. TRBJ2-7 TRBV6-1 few CASGWSRGLAYEQYF TGTGCCAGCGGATGGTCCAGGGGATTGGCCTACGAGCAGTACTTC
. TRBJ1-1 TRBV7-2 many CASSLSRDTEAFF TGTGCCAGCAGCTTAAGCAGGGACACTGAAGCTTTCTTT
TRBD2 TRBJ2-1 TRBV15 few CATSRLAGPYNEQFF TGTGCCACCAGCCGACTAGCGGGACCGTACAATGAGCAGTTCTTC
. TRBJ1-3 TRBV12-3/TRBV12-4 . CASSVEFGTGNTIYF TGTGCCAGCAGTGTCGAGTTTGGGACGGGAAACACCATATATTTT
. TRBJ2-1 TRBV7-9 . CASSLGTQIRNEQFF TGTGCCAGCAGCTTAGGGACTCAGATTCGCAATGAGCAGTTCTTC
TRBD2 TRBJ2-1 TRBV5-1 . CASSLRPGLAGAYNEQFF TGCGCCAGCAGCTTGAGACCCGGGCTAGCGGGAGCCTACAATGAGCAGTTCTTC
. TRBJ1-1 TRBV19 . CASSISYEAFF TGTGCCAGTAGTATCTCGTATGAAGCTTTCTTT
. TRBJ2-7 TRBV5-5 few CASRLTGEQYF TGTGCCAGCAGGCTGACCGGGGAGCAGTACTTC
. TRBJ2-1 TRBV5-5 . CASSGDIYYNEQFF TGTGCCAGCAGCGGTGATATCTACTACAATGAGCAGTTCTTC
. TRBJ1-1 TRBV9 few CASSVGKGTEAFF TGTGCCAGCAGCGTAGGAAAGGGTACTGAAGCTTTCTTT
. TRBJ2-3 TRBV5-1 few CASSPGVGLTDTQYF TGCGCCAGCAGCCCGGGGGTGGGCCTCACAGATACGCAGTATTTT
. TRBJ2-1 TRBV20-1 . CSARDQGGWQEQFF TGCAGTGCTAGAGATCAGGGGGGGTGGCAGGAGCAGTTCTTC
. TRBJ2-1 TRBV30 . CAWSIGSQVNEQFF TGTGCCTGGAGTATCGGGAGTCAGGTGAATGAGCAGTTCTTC
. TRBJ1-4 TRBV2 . CATSRNEKLFF TGTGCCACCTCGCGAAATGAAAAACTGTTTTTT
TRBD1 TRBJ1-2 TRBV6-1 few CASRGTGGDGYTF TGTGCCAGCAGGGGGACAGGGGGCGATGGCTACACCTTC
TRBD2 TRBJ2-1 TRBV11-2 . CASSQRAGGVSYNEQFF TGTGCCAGCAGCCAGCGGGCGGGGGGGGTCTCCTACAATGAGCAGTTCTTC
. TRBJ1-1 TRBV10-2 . CASSEWQGNTEAFF TGCGCCAGCAGTGAGTGGCAGGGGAACACTGAAGCTTTCTTT
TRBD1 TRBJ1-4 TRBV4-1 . CASSYPGQTNEKLFF TGCGCCAGCAGCTACCCGGGACAGACTAATGAAAAACTGTTTTTT
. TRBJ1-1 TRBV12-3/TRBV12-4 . CASRYRAHTEAFF TGTGCCAGCAGATACAGGGCCCACACTGAAGCTTTCTTT
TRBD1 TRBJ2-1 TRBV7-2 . CASSLGTGVVEQFF TGTGCCAGCAGCCTCGGGACAGGGGTTGTTGAGCAGTTCTTC
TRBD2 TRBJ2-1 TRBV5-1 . CASSFSLAEYNEQFF TGCGCCAGCAGCTTCAGCCTAGCGGAGTACAATGAGCAGTTCTTC
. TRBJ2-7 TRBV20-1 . CSAFRPGSYEQYF TGCAGTGCTTTTCGCCCAGGGTCCTACGAGCAGTACTTC
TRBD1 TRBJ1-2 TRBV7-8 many CASSESGQGAGYTF TGTGCCAGCAGCGAATCGGGACAGGGGGCCGGCTACACCTTC
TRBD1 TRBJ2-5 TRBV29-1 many CSVPPLGQQETQYF TGCAGCGTTCCGCCTCTGGGACAGCAAGAGACCCAGTACTTC
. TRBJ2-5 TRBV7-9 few CASSPRQETQYF TGTGCCAGCAGCCCACGCCAAGAGACCCAGTACTTC
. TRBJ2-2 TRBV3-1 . CASSQSNTGELFF TGTGCCAGCAGCCAGTCGAACACCGGGGAGCTGTTTTTT
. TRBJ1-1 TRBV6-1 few CASSQTGTGGTEAFF TGTGCCAGCAGTCAAACCGGGACGGGAGGCACTGAAGCTTTCTTT
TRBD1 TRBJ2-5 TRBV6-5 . CASSYGTGGKETQYF TGTGCCAGCAGTTACGGGACAGGGGGCAAGGAGACCCAGTACTTC
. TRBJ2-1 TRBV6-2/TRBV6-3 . CASSPGRVNEQFF TGTGCCAGCAGTCCAGGACGGGTCAATGAGCAGTTCTTC
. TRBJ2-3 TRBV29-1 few CSVAPWTATDTQYF TGCAGCGTCGCCCCCTGGACAGCCACAGATACGCAGTATTTT